This T cell receptor (beta chain) was found in a study of T cells expressing NK-cell markers (dated by TCRdb to the early 2020s). Concerning the study at large: TCR beta-chain repertoires were profiled in sorted CD3+CD56+NKG2C+, CD3+CD56+NKG2C- and CD3+CD56-NKG2C+ T-cell subsets from several donors. Libraries were sequenced as 2 x 150 bp reads on Illumina HiSeq 2000/2500, MiSeq or NextSeq. The study sequenced eight donors, all healthy volunteers chosen at random: three men and five women. Among the eight sequenced donors, only one was HCMV-seronegative, while the other seven were HCMV-seropositive. Overall results and qualifications from the work: For several donors, the dominant CD3+CD56+NKG2C+ clonotypes were among the top 10 CD8+ clonotypes and accounted for roughly 1.0-7.5% of CD8+ T cells. Those dominant clonotypes were again the most abundant among CD3+CD56-NKG2C+ cells in a few donors, at roughly 25-60.1%. Whether the expanded NKG2C-expressing T cell clones were specific for HCMV antigens was left unclear.

The CDR3 spans 19 residues, from the cysteine through the phenylalanine. A DNA sequence was not provided. According to the germline V gene, CDR1 reads SGHTA and CDR2 reads FQGNSA. As regards this clonotype: Its antigen is currently not known.

Sequencing was performed on an Illumina HiSeq 2000. 5'RACE template switching, by which a universal primer site and unique molecular identifiers were added, was used to make TCR beta cDNA libraries. cDNA synthesis was primed from the TCR beta constant segment, followed by two successive PCR amplification steps. Turning to the authors' computational methods: MIGEC handled demultiplexing of the reads and grouping by UMI, while MiTCR was used to assemble and quantify clonotypes. Only TCR cDNA sequences supported by at least two reads were kept to exclude erroneous sequences. The tcR package was used for downstream repertoire analysis, and clonotypes were matched between fractions using CDR3 nucleotide sequence together with V segment. Antigen specificity was annotated against VDJdb with VDJmatch, allowing one amino acid substitution in CDR3. The reads went through TCRdb reprocessing, and each CDR3 protein sequence gets one entry with no DNA. Clone size and V and J calls follow TCRdb, not the original study. The sample's table lists a count of fewer than 300,000 distinct CDR3 sequences. The ten largest make up more than 3.5% of the sample.

HCMV serostatus was determined by detecting HCMV-specific IgG in serum with a commercial ELISA kit. Peripheral blood mononuclear cells were isolated from blood by Ficoll density gradient centrifugation. This clonotype was obtained from a woman between 18 and 75 years old in good health. This chain is built from TRBV7-2 and TRBJ1-6; TCRdb picks TRBD1, but there is no DNA to check that call. Sequenced sample: blood T cells: a sorted CD56 or NKG2C T cell subset, CD4+ or CD8+ T cells, or bulk PBMC T cells (not recorded which). The CDR3 reads as follows: CASSLATGQVWSYNSPLHF.